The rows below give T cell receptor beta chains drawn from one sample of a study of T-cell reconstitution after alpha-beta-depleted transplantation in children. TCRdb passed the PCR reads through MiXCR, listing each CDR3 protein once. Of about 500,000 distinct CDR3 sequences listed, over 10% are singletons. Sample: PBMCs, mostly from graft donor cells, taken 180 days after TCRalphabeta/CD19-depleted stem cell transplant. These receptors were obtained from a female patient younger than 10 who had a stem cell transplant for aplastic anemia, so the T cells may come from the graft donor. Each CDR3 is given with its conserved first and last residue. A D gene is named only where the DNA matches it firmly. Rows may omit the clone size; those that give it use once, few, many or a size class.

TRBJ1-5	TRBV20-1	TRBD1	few	CSAGRDRGAQPQHF	TGCAGTGCTGGCCGGGACAGGGGGGCTCAGCCCCAGCATTTT
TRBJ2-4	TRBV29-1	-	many	CSVLEGLAKNIQYF	TGCAGCGTTCTCGAGGGGTTAGCCAAAAACATTCAGTACTTC
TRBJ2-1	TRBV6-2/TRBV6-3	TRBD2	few	CASSKLAGVYNEQFF	TGTGCCAGCAGCAAGCTAGCGGGTGTGTACAATGAGCAGTTCTTC
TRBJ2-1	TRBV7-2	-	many	CASSLSSSSYNEQFF	TGTGCCAGCAGCTTATCCTCTAGCTCCTACAATGAGCAGTTCTTC
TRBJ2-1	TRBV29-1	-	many	CSVEDLSWFIRQSEQFF	TGCAGCGTTGAAGATTTGTCCTGGTTTATTCGGCAGAGTGAGCAGTTCTTC
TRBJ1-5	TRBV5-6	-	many	CASSTSRQLLQPQHF	TGTGCCAGCAGCACTAGCCGACAGCTCCTTCAGCCCCAGCATTTT
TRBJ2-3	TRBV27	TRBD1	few	CASSPRTGWSTDTQYF	TGTGCCAGCAGTCCAAGGACAGGGTGGAGCACAGATACGCAGTATTTT
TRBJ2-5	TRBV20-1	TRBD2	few	CSAPGGLSGRYQETQYF	TGCAGTGCGCCCGGCGGTTTAAGCGGGAGGTACCAAGAGACCCAGTACTTC
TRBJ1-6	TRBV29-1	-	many	CSVSKDPRSPLHF	TGCAGCGTTAGTAAGGATCCCAGGTCACCCCTCCACTTT
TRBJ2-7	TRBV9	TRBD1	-	CASSVIGTATYEQYF	TGTGCCAGCAGCGTTATCGGGACAGCAACCTACGAGCAGTACTTC
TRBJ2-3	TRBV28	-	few	CASSIKKGTQYF	TGTGCCAGCAGTATAAAAAAGGGTACGCAGTATTTT
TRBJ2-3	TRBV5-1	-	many	CASSLSRDDTQYF	TGCGCCAGCAGCCTGTCTAGGGATGATACGCAGTATTTT
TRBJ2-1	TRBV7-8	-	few	CASRIEIGGYNEQFF	TGTGCCAGCCGTATTGAGATAGGGGGTTACAATGAGCAGTTCTTC
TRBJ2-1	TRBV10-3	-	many	CATWEAAENEQFF	TGTGCCACCTGGGAGGCGGCGGAGAATGAGCAGTTCTTC
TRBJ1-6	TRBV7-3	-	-	CASGLRDKNSPLHF	TGTGCCAGCGGACTCCGGGACAAGAATTCACCCCTCCACTTT
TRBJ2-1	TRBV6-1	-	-	CASSQYWAGEVDNEQFF	TGTGCCAGCAGTCAGTACTGGGCAGGGGAGGTGGACAATGAGCAGTTCTTC